The rows below give T cell receptor beta chains drawn from one sample of a study of cytomegalovirus exposure and HLA in healthy donors. Clones were read by immunoSEQ multiplex PCR, and TCRdb kept only the in-frame ones, dropping some. Here the sample spans some 150,000 clones, roughly 79% being singletons. The sample taken for sequencing was PBMCs. These receptors were obtained from a male donor in good health and CMV-seronegative. CDR3s include the opening cysteine and the closing phenylalanine or tryptophan. The order of the fields is clone size, J gene, V gene, D gene, CDR3 protein, CDR3 DNA. The D gene is left open where the match is weak. Only part of the rows carry a size: once, few, many, or a class if the clone is expanded.

>NA|TRBJ2-1|TRBV7-2|NA
CASSMDPGDEQFF
TGTGCCAGCAGCATGGACCCGGGGGATGAGCAGTTCTTC
>few|TRBJ1-6|TRBV2|NA
CASSVIWGDSPLHF
TGTGCCAGCAGTGTCATTTGGGGAGATTCACCCCTCCACTTT
>NA|TRBJ2-5|TRBV5-4|TRBD2
CASSSGTSGQETQYF
TGTGCCAGCAGCTCCGGGACTAGCGGTCAAGAGACCCAGTACTTC
>NA|TRBJ1-1|TRBV7-6|TRBD1
CASSLTPGQGTGAFF
TGTGCCAGCAGCTTAACGCCGGGACAGGGGACCGGAGCTTTCTTT
>NA|TRBJ2-3|TRBV7-9|TRBD2
CASSFRASGFTDTQYF
TGTGCCAGCAGCTTCCGTGCTAGCGGGTTCACAGATACGCAGTATTTT
>NA|TRBJ2-7|TRBV14|TRBD2
CASSLIGGAPVEQYF
TGTGCCAGCAGCCTCATCGGGGGGGCCCCTGTCGAGCAGTACTTC
>NA|TRBJ1-2|TRBV27|TRBD1
CASSGTGGAGYTF
TGTGCCAGCAGTGGGACAGGGGGAGCTGGCTACACTTTC
>NA|TRBJ2-1|TRBV7-8|NA
CASRGEYNEQFF
TGTGCCAGCAGGGGCGAGTACAATGAGCAGTTCTTC
>NA|TRBJ2-2|TRBV7-3|TRBD2
CASSLFPLREGNTGELFF
TGTGCCAGCAGCTTATTCCCCCTACGGGAGGGAAACACCGGGGAGCTGTTTTTT
>NA|TRBJ2-5|TRBV10-3|TRBD1
CAISETSGTGGLQETQYF
TGTGCCATCAGTGAGACGTCGGGGACAGGGGGCCTCCAAGAGACCCAGTACTTC
>NA|TRBJ2-7|TRBV7-8|NA
CASSPLPRAYEQYF
TGTGCCAGCAGCCCGCTCCCCAGGGCGTACGAGCAGTACTTC
>NA|TRBJ1-2|TRBV5-1|NA
CASSLAGISYGYTF
TGCGCCAGCAGCTTGGCCGGGATCAGCTATGGCTACACCTTC
>once|TRBJ2-1|TRBV6-4|NA
CASSEQRSSYNEQFF
TGTGCCAGCAGTGAACAGCGGAGCTCCTACAATGAGCAGTTCTTC
>NA|TRBJ2-7|TRBV6-5|TRBD1
CASSYADRGYEQYF
TGTGCCAGCAGTTACGCGGACAGGGGATACGAGCAGTACTTC
>few|TRBJ2-1|TRBV5-4|TRBD2
CASSLIGTSGNEQFF
TGTGCCAGCAGCTTGATTGGGACTAGCGGTAATGAGCAGTTCTTC
>NA|TRBJ2-7|TRBV18|NA
CASSPAGGGYEQYF
TGTGCCAGCTCACCCGCCGGCGGCGGGTACGAGCAGTACTTC
>NA|TRBJ2-3|TRBV5-4|TRBD2
CASSPRGGQTDTQYF
TGTGCCAGCAGCCCGCGGGGGGGCCAGACAGATACGCAGTATTTT